Sequencing of this TCR beta chain was carried out in a study of cytomegalovirus exposure and HLA in healthy donors. The CDR3 runs 13 residues. Trimming removed 4 bases at V and 11 bases at J, with 18 bases between. CDR1 is SGHDT, CDR2 YYEEEE, per germline. With 60 Vbeta and 13 Jbeta primers, the PCR was carried out. The data were produced by immunoSEQ multiplex PCR, yet TCRdb's version contains in-frame clones alone and is incomplete. The table includes 73,000 or so clones, 75% to 85% detected once. Sequencing was carried out using PBMCs. The V call is TRBV5-6, the J call TRBJ2-5; possibly TRBD2 for D (6 bases). The TCR sequence derives from a human donor in good health. In DNA form, the CDR3 reads TGTGCCAGCAGCCCCGGGACCTATCGGGAGCAGTACTTC. Translating gives CASSPGTYREQYF.